These T cell receptor beta chains were read from a single sample in a study of T cell responses to AZD1222 COVID-19 vaccine. Assay: immunoSEQ multiplex PCR; the TCRdb copy retains only in-frame clones and omits some. The data hold approximately 210,000 clones, with 90% to 95% observed a single time. The input for sequencing was peripheral blood, taken 28 days after the second AZD1222 dose. The source is an adult who received the AZD1222 COVID-19 vaccine. CDR3s include the opening cysteine and the closing phenylalanine or tryptophan. The D gene is left open where the match is weak. Only part of the rows carry a size: once, few, many, or a class if the clone is expanded.

d_gene: TRBD1
j_gene: TRBJ2-5
abundance: NA
v_gene: TRBV5-4
CDR3aa: CASSLGQGQETQYF
CDR3nt: TGTGCCAGCAGCTTGGGACAGGGGCAAGAGACCCAGTACTTC

d_gene: NA
j_gene: TRBJ1-1
abundance: NA
v_gene: TRBV5-1
CDR3aa: CASSLVVGGAEAFF
CDR3nt: TGCGCCAGCAGCTTGGTTGTTGGAGGGGCGGAAGCTTTCTTT

d_gene: NA
j_gene: TRBJ2-7
abundance: NA
v_gene: TRBV19
CDR3aa: CASSPSAGQAYEQYF
CDR3nt: TGTGCCAGTAGTCCCTCCGCCGGGCAGGCCTACGAGCAGTACTTC

d_gene: NA
j_gene: TRBJ2-1
abundance: NA
v_gene: TRBV7-9
CDR3aa: CASSLGGVHNEQFF
CDR3nt: TGTGCCAGCAGCTTAGGCGGCGTTCACAATGAGCAGTTCTTC

d_gene: NA
j_gene: TRBJ1-3
abundance: NA
v_gene: TRBV30
CDR3aa: CAWGYSGNTIYF
CDR3nt: TGTGCTTGGGGTTACTCTGGAAACACCATATATTTT

d_gene: NA
j_gene: TRBJ2-3
abundance: NA
v_gene: TRBV15
CDR3aa: CATKGLRGGATDTQYF
CDR3nt: TGTGCCACCAAAGGCCTCAGGGGGGGCGCAACAGATACGCAGTATTTT

d_gene: TRBD1
j_gene: TRBJ2-7
abundance: NA
v_gene: TRBV27
CDR3aa: CASIDGTDYEQYF
CDR3nt: TGTGCCAGCATCGACGGGACAGACTACGAGCAGTACTTC

d_gene: NA
j_gene: TRBJ1-5
abundance: NA
v_gene: TRBV12-5
CDR3aa: CASGESGGISNQPQHF
CDR3nt: TGTGCTAGTGGTGAGTCTGGGGGGATTAGCAATCAGCCCCAGCATTTT

d_gene: NA
j_gene: TRBJ1-2
abundance: NA
v_gene: TRBV3-1/TRBV3-2
CDR3aa: CASSLGPGYTF
CDR3nt: TGTGCCAGCAGCTTAGGGCCCGGCTACACCTTC

d_gene: NA
j_gene: TRBJ1-2
abundance: NA
v_gene: TRBV29-1
CDR3aa: CSVGPQGSFGYTF
CDR3nt: TGCAGCGTTGGCCCGCAGGGGTCATTTGGCTACACCTTC

d_gene: NA
j_gene: TRBJ2-7
abundance: NA
v_gene: TRBV5-1
CDR3aa: CASSFAYEQYF
CDR3nt: TGCGCCAGCAGCTTCGCCTACGAGCAGTACTTC

d_gene: NA
j_gene: TRBJ1-5
abundance: NA
v_gene: TRBV7-9
CDR3aa: CASSLEGTRNQPQHF
CDR3nt: TGTGCCAGCAGCTTAGAAGGGACACGAAATCAGCCCCAGCATTTT

d_gene: NA
j_gene: TRBJ1-5
abundance: NA
v_gene: TRBV30
CDR3aa: CAWSSDRSNQPQHF
CDR3nt: TGTGCCTGGAGTTCTGACAGGAGTAATCAGCCCCAGCATTTT

d_gene: NA
j_gene: TRBJ2-5
abundance: few
v_gene: TRBV2
CDR3aa: CASSENRDQETQYF
CDR3nt: TGTGCCAGCAGTGAAAACAGGGACCAAGAGACCCAGTACTTC

d_gene: TRBD1
j_gene: TRBJ2-5
abundance: NA
v_gene: TRBV5-1
CDR3aa: CASSSQGAQETQYF
CDR3nt: TGCGCCAGCAGCTCGCAGGGGGCCCAAGAGACCCAGTACTTC

d_gene: NA
j_gene: TRBJ1-1
abundance: NA
v_gene: TRBV30
CDR3aa: CAWSVTGLRTEAFF
CDR3nt: TGTGCCTGGAGTGTAACGGGGTTAAGAACTGAAGCTTTCTTT

d_gene: TRBD1
j_gene: TRBJ1-5
abundance: NA
v_gene: TRBV10-3
CDR3aa: CAISESMGQGGNQPQHF
CDR3nt: TGTGCCATCAGTGAGTCGATGGGACAGGGTGGCAATCAGCCCCAGCATTTT

d_gene: NA
j_gene: TRBJ2-7
abundance: once
v_gene: TRBV6-6
CDR3aa: CASTRGGLVDEQYF
CDR3nt: TGTGCCAGCACCAGGGGGGGCCTAGTGGACGAGCAGTACTTC

d_gene: NA
j_gene: TRBJ1-5
abundance: NA
v_gene: TRBV10-1
CDR3aa: CASSESRVQPQHF
CDR3nt: TGCGCCAGCAGTGAGTCCAGGGTCCAGCCCCAGCATTTT

d_gene: NA
j_gene: TRBJ2-5
abundance: NA
v_gene: TRBV11-3
CDR3aa: CASSSRGPGETQYF
CDR3nt: TGTGCCAGCAGCTCGAGGGGCCCGGGAGAGACCCAGTACTTC

d_gene: NA
j_gene: TRBJ1-3
abundance: NA
v_gene: TRBV10-3
CDR3aa: CSNRIAGNTIYF
CDR3nt: TGTTCCAACAGGATTGCGGGAAACACCATATATTTT

d_gene: NA
j_gene: TRBJ1-3
abundance: NA
v_gene: TRBV27
CDR3aa: CASSRGGAGNTIYF
CDR3nt: TGTGCCAGCAGTCGCGGGGGTGCTGGAAACACCATATATTTT

d_gene: TRBD2
j_gene: TRBJ2-2
abundance: NA
v_gene: TRBV18
CDR3aa: CASSWTSENTGELFF
CDR3nt: TGTGCCAGCTCTTGGACTAGCGAGAACACCGGGGAGCTGTTTTTT

d_gene: NA
j_gene: TRBJ2-1
abundance: NA
v_gene: TRBV19
CDR3aa: CASSPGTIKFF
CDR3nt: TGTGCCAGTAGCCCCGGGACCATCAAGTTCTTC

d_gene: TRBD1
j_gene: TRBJ1-2
abundance: NA
v_gene: TRBV2
CDR3aa: CASKRDRGNGYTF
CDR3nt: TGTGCCAGCAAACGGGACAGGGGAAATGGCTACACCTTC

d_gene: NA
j_gene: TRBJ1-2
abundance: NA
v_gene: TRBV7-2
CDR3aa: CASSLFSGRGYTF
CDR3nt: TGTGCCAGCAGCTTATTTTCTGGACGGGGCTACACCTTC

d_gene: TRBD2
j_gene: TRBJ2-1
abundance: NA
v_gene: TRBV11-2
CDR3aa: CASSLDGGLAGKPSYNEQFF
CDR3nt: TGTGCCAGCAGCTTAGACGGAGGGCTAGCGGGAAAACCCTCCTACAATGAGCAGTTCTTC

d_gene: NA
j_gene: TRBJ2-5
abundance: NA
v_gene: TRBV6-5
CDR3aa: CASSLAGGETQYF
CDR3nt: TGTGCCAGCAGTCTGGCAGGCGGGGAGACCCAGTACTTC

d_gene: NA
j_gene: TRBJ2-5
abundance: NA
v_gene: TRBV6-6
CDR3aa: CASSYTQTQETQYF
CDR3nt: TGTGCCAGCAGTTACACCCAGACCCAAGAGACCCAGTACTTC

d_gene: NA
j_gene: TRBJ2-1
abundance: NA
v_gene: TRBV7-3
CDR3aa: CASSPGFF
CDR3nt: TGTGCCAGCAGCCCCGGCTTCTTC

d_gene: TRBD1
j_gene: TRBJ1-2
abundance: NA
v_gene: TRBV7-3
CDR3aa: CASSLTGGQGYTF
CDR3nt: TGTGCCAGCAGCCTGACAGGGGGTCAGGGCTACACCTTC